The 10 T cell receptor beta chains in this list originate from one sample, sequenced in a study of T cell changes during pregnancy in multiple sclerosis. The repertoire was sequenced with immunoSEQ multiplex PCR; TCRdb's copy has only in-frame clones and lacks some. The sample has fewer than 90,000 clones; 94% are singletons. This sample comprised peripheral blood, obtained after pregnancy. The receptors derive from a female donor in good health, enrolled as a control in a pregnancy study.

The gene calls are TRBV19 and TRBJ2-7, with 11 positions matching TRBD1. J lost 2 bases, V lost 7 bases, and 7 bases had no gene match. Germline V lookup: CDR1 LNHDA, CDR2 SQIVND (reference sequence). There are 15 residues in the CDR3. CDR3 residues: CASTPGQGVTYEQYF. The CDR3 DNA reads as TGTGCCAGTACCCCGGGACAGGGGGTAACCTACGAGCAGTACTTC.

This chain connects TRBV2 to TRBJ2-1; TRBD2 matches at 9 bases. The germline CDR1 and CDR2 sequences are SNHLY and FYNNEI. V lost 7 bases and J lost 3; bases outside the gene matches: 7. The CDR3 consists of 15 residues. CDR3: CASIGRLADYNEQFF. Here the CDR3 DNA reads TGTGCCAGCATTGGTCGACTAGCGGACTACAATGAGCAGTTCTTC.

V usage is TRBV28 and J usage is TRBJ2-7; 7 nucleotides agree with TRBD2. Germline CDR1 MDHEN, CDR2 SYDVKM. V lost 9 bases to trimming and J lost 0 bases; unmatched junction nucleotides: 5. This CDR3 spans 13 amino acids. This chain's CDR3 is CASQLAISYEQYF. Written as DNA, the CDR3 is TGTGCCAGTCAACTAGCGATCTCCTACGAGCAGTACTTC.

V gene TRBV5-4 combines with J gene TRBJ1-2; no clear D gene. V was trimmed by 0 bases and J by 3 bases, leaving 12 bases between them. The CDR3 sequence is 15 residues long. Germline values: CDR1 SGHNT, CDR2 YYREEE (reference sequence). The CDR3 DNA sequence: TGTGCCAGCAGCTTGGCCGAGGAGGGCGACTATGGCTACACCTTC. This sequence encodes CASSLAEEGDYGYTF.

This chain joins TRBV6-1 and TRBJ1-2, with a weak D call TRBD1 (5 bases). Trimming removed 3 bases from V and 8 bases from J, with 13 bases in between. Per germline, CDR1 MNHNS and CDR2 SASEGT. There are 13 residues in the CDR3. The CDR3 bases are TGTGCCAGCAGTGAGTTGGTGGGACTAGGCTACACCTTC. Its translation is CASSELVGLGYTF.

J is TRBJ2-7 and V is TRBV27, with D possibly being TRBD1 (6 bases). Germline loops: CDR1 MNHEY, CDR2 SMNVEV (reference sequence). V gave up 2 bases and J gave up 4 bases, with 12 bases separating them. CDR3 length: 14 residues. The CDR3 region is CASSLQGWKYEQYF. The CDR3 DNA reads TGTGCCAGCAGTTTACAGGGGTGGAAATACGAGCAGTACTTC.

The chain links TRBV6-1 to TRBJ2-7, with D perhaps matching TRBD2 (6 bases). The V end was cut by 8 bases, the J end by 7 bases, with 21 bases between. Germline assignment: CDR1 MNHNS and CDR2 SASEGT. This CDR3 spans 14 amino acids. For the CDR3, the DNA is TGTGCCAGCGGAGACGGATCCGGGGGTCGGGAGCAGTACTTC. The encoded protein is CASGDGSGGREQYF.

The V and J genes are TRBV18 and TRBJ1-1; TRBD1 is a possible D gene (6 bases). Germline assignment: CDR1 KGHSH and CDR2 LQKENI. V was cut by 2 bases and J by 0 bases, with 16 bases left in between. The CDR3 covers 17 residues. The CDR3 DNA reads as TGTGCCAGCTCACCATTAAAGGTTGACAGGATGAACACTGAAGCTTTCTTT. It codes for CASSPLKVDRMNTEAFF.

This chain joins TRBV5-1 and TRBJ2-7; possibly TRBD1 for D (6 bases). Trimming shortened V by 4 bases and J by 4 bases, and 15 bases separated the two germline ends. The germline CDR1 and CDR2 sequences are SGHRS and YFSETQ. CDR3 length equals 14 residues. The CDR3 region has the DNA TGCGCCAGCAGCGTAGCCGGGACAAAATACGAGCAGTACTTC. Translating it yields CASSVAGTKYEQYF. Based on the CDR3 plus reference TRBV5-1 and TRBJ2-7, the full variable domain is KAGVTQTPRYLIKTRGQQVTLSCSPISGHRSVSWYQQTPGQGLQFLFEYFSETQRNKGNFPGRFSGRQFSNSRSEMNVSTLELGDSALYLCASSVAGTKYEQYFGPGTRLTVT.

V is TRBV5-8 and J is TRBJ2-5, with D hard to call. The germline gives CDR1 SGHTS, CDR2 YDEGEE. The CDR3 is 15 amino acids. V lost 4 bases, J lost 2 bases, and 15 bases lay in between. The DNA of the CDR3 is TGTGCCAGCAGCGGGTACAGAAAAAAACAAGAGACCCAGTACTTC. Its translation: CASSGYRKKQETQYF.